This is a list of T cell receptor beta chains from one sample in a study of response to subunit inactivated influenza vaccine. TCRdb re-derived calls from the RT-PCR reads in MiXCR, one entry per CDR3 protein. This sample has over 400,000 distinct CDR3 sequences, with roughly 13% found just once. Sequencing used PBMCs from blood, obtained about 40 days after vaccination. Receptor source: a man in his forties or fifties who received an inactivated influenza vaccine. Both conserved end residues are part of each CDR3. The order of the fields is CDR3 length, V gene, CDR3 protein.

14 TRBV6-5 CASSYGGAGTEAFF
14 TRBV6-5 CASSYYTGGNEQFF
14 TRBV29-1 CSVEDRGRGEKLFF
14 TRBV18 CASSPQSGGGGYTF
14 TRBV6-1 CASSPLRRAYEQYF
13 TRBV7-2 CASSSQGLYEQYF
16 TRBV29-1 CSVKFERVSSYNEQFF
16 TRBV3-1 CASSQEEVAGKETQYF
16 TRBV11-2 CASSLRGLLLSYEQYF
14 TRBV10-3 CAISESGDNSPLHF
13 TRBV5-1 CASSLGGLTEAFF
15 TRBV10-3 CAISNYPGQGSEQYF
17 TRBV7-2 CASSLGRAGLGRDTQYF
12 TRBV28 CALWTGPIEQYF
17 TRBV4-3 CASSQDHRTSGLGTQYF
14 TRBV12-3/TRBV12-4 CASSQQGRQETQYF
14 TRBV5-1 CASSLEAGTDEQFF
15 TRBV6-1 CASNSRTLLYNEQFF
15 TRBV15 CATIPGLGITDTQYF
14 TRBV11-2 CASSLDFPHNEQFF